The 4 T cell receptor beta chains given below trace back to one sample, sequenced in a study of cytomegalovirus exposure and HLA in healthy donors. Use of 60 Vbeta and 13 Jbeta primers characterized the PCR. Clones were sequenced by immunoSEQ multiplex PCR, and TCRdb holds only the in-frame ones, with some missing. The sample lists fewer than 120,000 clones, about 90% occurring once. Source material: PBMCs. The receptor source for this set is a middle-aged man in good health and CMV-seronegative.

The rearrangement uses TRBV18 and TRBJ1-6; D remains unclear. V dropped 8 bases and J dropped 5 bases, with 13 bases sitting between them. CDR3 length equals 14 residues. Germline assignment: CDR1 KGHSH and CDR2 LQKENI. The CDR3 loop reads CASTEKSNNSPLHF. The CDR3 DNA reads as TGTGCCAGCACGGAGAAATCTAATAATTCACCCCTCCACTTT.

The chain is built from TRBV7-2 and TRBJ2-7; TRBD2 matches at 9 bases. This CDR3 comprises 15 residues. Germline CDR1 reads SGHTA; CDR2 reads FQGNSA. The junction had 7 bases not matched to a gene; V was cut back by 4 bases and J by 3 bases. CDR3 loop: CASSSLAGLNYEQYF. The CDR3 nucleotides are TGTGCCAGCAGCTCGCTAGCGGGGTTAAACTACGAGCAGTACTTC.

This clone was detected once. The chain's CDR3 is CASTPQRAGGRDTQYF. In DNA, the CDR3 is TGTGCCAGCACCCCCCAGCGTGCGGGGGGGCGTGATACGCAGTATTTT. The genes are TRBV28 and TRBJ2-3; 9 positions match TRBD2. The CDR3 length is 16 residues. After removal of 7 bases from V and 6 bases from J, the junction contained 14 bases not matched to a gene. Germline CDR1 reads MDHEN; CDR2 reads SYDVKM.

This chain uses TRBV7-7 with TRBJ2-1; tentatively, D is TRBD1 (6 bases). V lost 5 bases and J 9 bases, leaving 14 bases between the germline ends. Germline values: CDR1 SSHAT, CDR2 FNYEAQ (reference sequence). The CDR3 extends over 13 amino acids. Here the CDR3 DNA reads TGTGCCAGCAGCCCCCAACAGGGAATTGAGCAGTTCTTC. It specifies CASSPQQGIEQFF.